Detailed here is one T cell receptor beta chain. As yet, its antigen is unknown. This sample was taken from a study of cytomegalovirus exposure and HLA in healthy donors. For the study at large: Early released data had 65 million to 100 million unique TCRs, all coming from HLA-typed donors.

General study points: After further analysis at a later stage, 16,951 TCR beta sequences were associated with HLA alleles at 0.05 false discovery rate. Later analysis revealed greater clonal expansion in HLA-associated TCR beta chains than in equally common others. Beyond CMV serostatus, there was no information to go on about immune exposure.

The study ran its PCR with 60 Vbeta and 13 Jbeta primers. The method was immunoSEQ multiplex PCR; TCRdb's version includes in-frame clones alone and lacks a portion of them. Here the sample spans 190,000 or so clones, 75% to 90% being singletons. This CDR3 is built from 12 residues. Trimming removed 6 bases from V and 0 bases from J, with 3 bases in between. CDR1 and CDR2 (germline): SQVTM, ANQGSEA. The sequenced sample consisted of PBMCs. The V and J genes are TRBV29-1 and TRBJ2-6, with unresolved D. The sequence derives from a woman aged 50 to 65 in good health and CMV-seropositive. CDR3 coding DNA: TGCAGCGTCCTCTCTGGGGCCAACGTCCTGACTTTC. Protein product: CSVLSGANVLTF.